Detailed here is one TCR beta chain. The antigen remains undetermined. The entry originates in a study of cytomegalovirus exposure and HLA in healthy donors. Study-level findings and limits: Earlier findings revealed that most TCR beta V segments proved productive either about 87% or about 30% of the time. Most TCR sequences proved rare, with some public TCRs found in many donors.

Researchers ran the PCR with 60 Vbeta and 13 Jbeta primers. TCRdb's copy holds only in-frame clones and misses some; the assay was immunoSEQ multiplex PCR. Of roughly 150,000 clones in the sample, over 65% were seen once. CDR1 and CDR2 from the germline V gene are SGHRS and YFSETQ. The CDR3 runs to 15 residues. V dropped 0 bases and J dropped 5; count of bases not matched to a gene: 5. This TCR came from a woman aged 25 to 39 in good health and CMV-seronegative. V and J are TRBV5-1 and TRBJ1-2, with TRBD1 identical over 9 bases. Material for sequencing was PBMCs. DNA for the CDR3: TGCGCCAGCAGCTTGGGGGGGACAGGGCCATATGGCTACACCTTC. This translates into CASSLGGTGPYGYTF.